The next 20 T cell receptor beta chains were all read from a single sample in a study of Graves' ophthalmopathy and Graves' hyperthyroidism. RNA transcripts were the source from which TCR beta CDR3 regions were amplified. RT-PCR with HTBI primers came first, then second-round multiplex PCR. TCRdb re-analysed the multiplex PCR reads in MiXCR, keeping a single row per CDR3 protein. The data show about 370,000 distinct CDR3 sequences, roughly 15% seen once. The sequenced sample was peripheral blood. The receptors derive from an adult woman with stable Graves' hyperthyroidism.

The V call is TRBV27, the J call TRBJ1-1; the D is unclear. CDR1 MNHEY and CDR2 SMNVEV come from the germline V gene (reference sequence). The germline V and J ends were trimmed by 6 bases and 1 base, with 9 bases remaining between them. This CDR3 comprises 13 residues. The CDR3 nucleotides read TGTGCCAGCAGGGCAGTAACGAACACTGAAGCTTTCTTT. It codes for CASRAVTNTEAFF.

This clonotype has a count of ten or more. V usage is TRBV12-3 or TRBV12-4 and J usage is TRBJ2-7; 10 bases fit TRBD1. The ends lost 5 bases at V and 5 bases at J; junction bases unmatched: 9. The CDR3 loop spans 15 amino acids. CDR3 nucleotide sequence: TGTGCCAGCAGTGCCCGGGACAGGGGAAAGGACGAGCAGTACTTC. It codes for CASSARDRGKDEQYF.

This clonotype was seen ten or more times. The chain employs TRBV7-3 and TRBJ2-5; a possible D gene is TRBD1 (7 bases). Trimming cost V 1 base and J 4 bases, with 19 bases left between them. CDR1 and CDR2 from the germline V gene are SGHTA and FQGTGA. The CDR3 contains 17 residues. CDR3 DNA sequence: TGTGCCAGCAGCTTAAGAGGATGGGCAGGGGGAGGAGAGACCCAGTACTTC. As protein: CASSLRGWAGGGETQYF.

CDR3 region: CATSDFNQDRGGISNQPQHF. For the CDR3, the DNA is TGTGCCACCAGTGATTTTAATCAGGACAGGGGGGGAATTAGCAATCAGCCCCAGCATTTT. The chain employs TRBV24-1 and TRBJ1-5, with 10 bases matching TRBD1. Per the germline V gene, CDR1 is KGHDR and CDR2 is SFDVKD. Unmatched junction bases numbered 11, after V lost 1 base and J lost 0 bases. This CDR3 spans 20 amino acids.

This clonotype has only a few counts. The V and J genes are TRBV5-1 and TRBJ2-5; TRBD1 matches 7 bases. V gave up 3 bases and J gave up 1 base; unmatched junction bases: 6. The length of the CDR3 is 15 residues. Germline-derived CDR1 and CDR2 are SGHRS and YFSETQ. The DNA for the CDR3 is TGCGCCAGCAGCTACACCAGGGACAGCCAAGAGACCCAGTACTTC. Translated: CASSYTRDSQETQYF.

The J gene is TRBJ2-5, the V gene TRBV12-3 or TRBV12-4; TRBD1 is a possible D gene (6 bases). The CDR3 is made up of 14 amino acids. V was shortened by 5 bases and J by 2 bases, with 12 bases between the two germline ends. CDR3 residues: CASSQTGIQETQYF. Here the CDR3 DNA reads TGTGCCAGCAGTCAGACAGGAATTCAAGAGACCCAGTACTTC.

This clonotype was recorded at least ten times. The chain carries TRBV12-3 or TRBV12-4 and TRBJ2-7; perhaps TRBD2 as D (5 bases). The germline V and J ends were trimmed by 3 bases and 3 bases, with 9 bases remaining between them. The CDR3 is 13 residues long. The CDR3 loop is CASSLGALYEQYF. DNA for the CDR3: TGTGCCAGCAGTTTGGGAGCACTCTACGAGCAGTACTTC.

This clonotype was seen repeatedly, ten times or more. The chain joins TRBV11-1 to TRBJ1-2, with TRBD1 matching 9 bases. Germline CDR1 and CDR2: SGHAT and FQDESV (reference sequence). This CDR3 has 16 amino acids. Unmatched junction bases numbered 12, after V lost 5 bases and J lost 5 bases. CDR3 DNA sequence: TGTGCCAGCAGCGAAAGGGACAGGGCTGTTGGGTATGGCTACACCTTC. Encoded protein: CASSERDRAVGYGYTF.

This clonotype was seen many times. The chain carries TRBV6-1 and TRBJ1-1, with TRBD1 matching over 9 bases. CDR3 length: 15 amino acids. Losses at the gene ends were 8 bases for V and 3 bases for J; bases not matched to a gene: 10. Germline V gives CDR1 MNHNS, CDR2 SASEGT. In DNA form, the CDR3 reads TGTGCCAGCGCATGGGACAGGGACTCGGACACTGAAGCTTTCTTT. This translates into CASAWDRDSDTEAFF.

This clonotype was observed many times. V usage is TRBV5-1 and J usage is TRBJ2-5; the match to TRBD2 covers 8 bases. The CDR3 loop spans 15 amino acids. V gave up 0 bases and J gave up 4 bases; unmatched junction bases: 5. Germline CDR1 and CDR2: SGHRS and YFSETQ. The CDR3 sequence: CASSLGISGRETQYF. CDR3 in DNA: TGCGCCAGCAGCTTGGGGATAAGCGGGAGAGAGACCCAGTACTTC.

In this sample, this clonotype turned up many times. The CDR3 loop reads CASSPLGMARQETQYF. For the CDR3, the DNA is TGTGCCAGCAGCCCGTTGGGAATGGCCCGACAAGAGACCCAGTACTTC. The V and J genes are TRBV3-1 and TRBJ2-5; D ambiguous. The ends were cut back, 4 bases at V and 2 bases at J, with 17 bases in the middle. This CDR3 has 16 amino acids. CDR1 LGHDT and CDR2 YNNKEL come from the germline V gene (reference sequence).

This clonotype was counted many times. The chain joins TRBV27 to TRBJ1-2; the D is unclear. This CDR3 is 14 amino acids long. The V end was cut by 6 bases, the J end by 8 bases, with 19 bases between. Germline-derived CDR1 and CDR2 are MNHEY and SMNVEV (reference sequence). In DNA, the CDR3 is TGTGCCAGCAGCTTTGGGTTCGCTGGGGAAGGCTACACCTTC. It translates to CASSFGFAGEGYTF.

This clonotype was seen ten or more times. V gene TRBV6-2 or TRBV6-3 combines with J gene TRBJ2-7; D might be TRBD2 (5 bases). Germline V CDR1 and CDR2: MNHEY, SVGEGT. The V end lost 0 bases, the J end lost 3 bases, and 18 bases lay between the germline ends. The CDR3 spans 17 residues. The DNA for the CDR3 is TGTGCCAGCAGTTACTCGATTCCGGGATTCACCTACTACGAGCAGTACTTC. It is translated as CASSYSIPGFTYYEQYF.

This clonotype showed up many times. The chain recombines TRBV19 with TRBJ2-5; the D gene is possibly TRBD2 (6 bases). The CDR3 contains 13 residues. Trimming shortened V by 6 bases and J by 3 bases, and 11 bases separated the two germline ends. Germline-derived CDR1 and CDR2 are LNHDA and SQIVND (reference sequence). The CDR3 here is CASRTRTEETQYF. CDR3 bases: TGTGCCAGTAGGACTAGGACCGAAGAGACCCAGTACTTC. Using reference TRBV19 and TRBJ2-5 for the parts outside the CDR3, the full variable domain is DGGITQSPKYLFRKEGQNVTLSCEQNLNHDAMYWYRQDPGQGLRLIYYSQIVNDFQKGDIAEGYSVSREKKESFPLTVTSAQKNPTAFYLCASRTRTEETQYFGPGTRLLVL.

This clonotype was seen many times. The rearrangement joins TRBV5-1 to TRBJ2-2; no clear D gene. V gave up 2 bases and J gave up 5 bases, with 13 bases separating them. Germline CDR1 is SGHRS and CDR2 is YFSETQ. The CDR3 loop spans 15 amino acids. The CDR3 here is CASSFPQLGTGELFF. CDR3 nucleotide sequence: TGCGCCAGCAGCTTCCCACAGCTTGGGACCGGGGAGCTGTTTTTT.

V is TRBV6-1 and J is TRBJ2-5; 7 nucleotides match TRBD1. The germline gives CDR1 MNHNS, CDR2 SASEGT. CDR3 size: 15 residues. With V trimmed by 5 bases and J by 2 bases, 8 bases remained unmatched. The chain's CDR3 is CASSKPGQQQETQYF. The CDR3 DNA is TGTGCCAGCAGTAAACCGGGACAGCAACAAGAGACCCAGTACTTC.

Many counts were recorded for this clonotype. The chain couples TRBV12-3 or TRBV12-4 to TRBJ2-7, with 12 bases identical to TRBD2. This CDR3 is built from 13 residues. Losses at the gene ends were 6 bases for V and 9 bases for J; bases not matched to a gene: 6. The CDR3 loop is CASSRTSGTRQYF. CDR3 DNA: TGTGCCAGCAGCCGGACTAGCGGGACTCGGCAGTACTTC.

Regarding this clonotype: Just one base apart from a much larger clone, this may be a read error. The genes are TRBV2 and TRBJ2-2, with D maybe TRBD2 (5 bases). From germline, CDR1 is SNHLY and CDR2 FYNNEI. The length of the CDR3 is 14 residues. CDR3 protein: CASRPRGLTGELCF. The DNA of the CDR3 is TGTGCCAGCAGACCTCGAGGGTTGACCGGGGAGCTGTGTTTT.

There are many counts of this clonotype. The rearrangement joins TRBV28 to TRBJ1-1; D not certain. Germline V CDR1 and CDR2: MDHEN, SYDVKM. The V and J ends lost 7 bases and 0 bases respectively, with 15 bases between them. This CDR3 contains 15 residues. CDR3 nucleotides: TGTGCCAGCACCATAAAAACCTTCATGAACACTGAAGCTTTCTTT. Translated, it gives CASTIKTFMNTEAFF.

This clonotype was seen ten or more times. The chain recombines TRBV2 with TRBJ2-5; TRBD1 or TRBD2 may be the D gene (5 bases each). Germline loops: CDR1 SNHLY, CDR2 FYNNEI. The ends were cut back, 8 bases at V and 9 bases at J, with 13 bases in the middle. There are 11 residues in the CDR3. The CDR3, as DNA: TGTGCCAGCTTACGGGACGCGGCCCAGTACTTC. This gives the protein CASLRDAAQYF.